This TCR beta chain was retrieved from a study of CD8 T cells in ankylosing spondylitis. To note about this clonotype: No antigen is known for it.

The CDR3 is 16 amino acids. The germline CDR1 and CDR2 sequences are LGHNA and YNFKEQ. V was shortened by 0 bases and J by 1 base, with 12 bases between the two germline ends. Study-wide findings and caveats: Reportedly, matched ankylosing spondylitis synovial fluid was significantly enriched for disease-linked clones. Earlier literature documents some of the motif variants in reactive arthritis synovial fluid and blood.

Molecular-barcoded quantitative 5'-RACE produced these TCR beta libraries. TCRdb processed the 5' RACE reads anew with MiXCR; each CDR3 protein has one entry. The sample has some 270,000 distinct CDR3 sequences, 15% to 20% seen once; the top ten hold 25% to 40%. V gene TRBV4-2 combines with J gene TRBJ2-5; the D gene is possibly TRBD2 (6 bases). The sequenced sample consisted of blood, either unsorted or a sorted T cell fraction (not recorded which). The receptor was isolated from a male donor with ankylosing spondylitis or in good health (not recorded which). The CDR3 protein is CASSQDLLASQETQYF. CDR3 DNA sequence: TGTGCCAGCAGCCAAGATTTACTAGCTTCCCAAGAGACCCAGTACTTC.